In this sample, the clone carrying this T cell receptor (beta chain) turned up a few times. Its antigen is not identified. These data come from a study of T cell repertoires in cytomegalovirus infection. Study-level background: Public TCR beta signatures indicated both CMV infection and matching HLA type. Notes on the study in general: CMV carriers having the relevant HLA were flagged by cumulative public TCR beta family frequency. Across the ex vivo response, the dominant clonotypes were HLA-C-restricted CMV-specific TCR beta clonotypes.

TCRdb recomputed calls from the reads with MiXCR, one row per CDR3 protein. The sample records some 350,000 distinct CDR3 sequences, about a sixth being singletons. The CDR3 is made up of 14 amino acids. Germline V CDR1 and CDR2: SNHLY, FYNNEI. V was shortened by 5 bases and J by 0 bases, with 10 bases between the two germline ends. J is TRBJ2-5 and V is TRBV2; D is uncertain. The sequencing sample was made of PBMCs. This TCR was recovered from a human donor in good health (CMV status not recorded). Some clones in this sample may be carry-over from other donors' samples. In DNA, the CDR3 is TGTGCCAGCAGTCCAAACGACAACCAAGAGACCCAGTACTTC. Protein sequence: CASSPNDNQETQYF.